The 23 T cell receptor beta chains below all came from one sample that was sequenced in a study of cytomegalovirus exposure and HLA in healthy donors. PCR involved 60 Vbeta and 13 Jbeta primers. TCRdb's copy holds only in-frame clones and misses some; the assay was immunoSEQ multiplex PCR. This table has 150,000 to 200,000 clones, around nine tenths appearing once. The source material was PBMCs. The source of these receptors is a woman in her 30s in good health and CMV-seronegative.

The rearrangement uses TRBV6-5 and TRBJ2-7, with 9 positions matching TRBD1. The germline V gene encodes CDR1 MNHEY and CDR2 SVGAGI. The CDR3 is 14 residues long. With 6 bases clipped from V and 4 bases from J, the junction kept 7 bases outside the gene matches. The CDR3 nucleotides are TGTGCCAGCAGCCGGACAGGGGTTGATTACGAGCAGTACTTC. Protein: CASSRTGVDYEQYF.

This clone has a single count. The rearrangement uses TRBV19 and TRBJ2-3; weak D call: TRBD1 (5 bases). Germline CDR1 LNHDA, CDR2 SQIVND (reference sequence). Trimming took off 1 base at V and 0 bases at J, with 14 bases between the two ends. The CDR3 is 17 amino acids. The CDR3 DNA reads TGTGCCAGTAGTATAGGGAGACAGAGCACTAGCACAGATACGCAGTATTTT. This translates into CASSIGRQSTSTDTQYF.

The J gene is TRBJ2-1, the V gene TRBV9, with 11 bases lining up with TRBD2. V was pared by 0 bases and J by 9 bases, with 8 bases of the junction left unmatched. CDR3 length: 16 amino acids. Per germline, CDR1 SGDLS and CDR2 YYNGEE. CDR3 sequence (DNA): TGTGCCAGCAGCGTAGGTGGTAGCGGGGGGGTAGGTGAGCAGTTCTTC. It translates to CASSVGGSGGVGEQFF.

The V call is TRBV25-1, the J call TRBJ1-6; D might be TRBD1 (5 bases). Trimming removed 6 bases from V and 12 bases from J, with 24 bases in between. The CDR3 extends over 16 amino acids. Germline loops: CDR1 MGHDK, CDR2 SYGVNS. CDR3 sequence (DNA): TGTGCCAGCAGGAAGGGGTTAGACAGCCGGGAGGGACCCCTCCACTTT. This encodes CASRKGLDSREGPLHF.

This chain links TRBV5-1 with TRBJ1-2; TRBD1 might be the D (5 bases). Germline lookup yields CDR1 SGHRS and CDR2 YFSETQ. This CDR3 is built from 13 residues. V was trimmed by 4 bases and J by 8 bases, leaving 15 bases between them. CDR3 nucleotide sequence: TGCGCCAGCAGCCGCGGGGGGGACGGGGGCTACACCTTC. Amino acid sequence: CASSRGGDGGYTF.

Only a few counts were recorded for this clone. This chain connects TRBV6-5 to TRBJ1-1; 9 bases are a match to TRBD1. The CDR3 totals 13 residues. Germline V lookup: CDR1 MNHEY, CDR2 SVGAGI. V shed 10 bases, J shed 4 bases, and the junction held 7 bases outside the gene matches. This CDR3 is CAINRGLITEAFF. CDR3 in DNA: TGTGCCATCAACAGGGGGCTTATCACTGAAGCTTTCTTT.

The V gene is TRBV6-1, the J gene TRBJ1-2, with TRBD1 identical over 8 bases. CDR1 is MNHNS, CDR2 SASEGT, per germline. There are 17 residues in the CDR3. V dropped 2 bases and J dropped 4; count of bases not matched to a gene: 12. The CDR3 is CASSEYGQGLIPYGYTF. CDR3 DNA sequence: TGTGCCAGCAGTGAATACGGACAGGGCCTAATACCCTATGGCTACACCTTC.

The rearrangement uses TRBV14 and TRBJ2-7; 9 bases align to TRBD1. CDR1 is SGHDN and CDR2 is FVKESK in the germline V gene. Unmatched junction bases numbered 9, after V lost 1 base and J lost 2 bases. The CDR3 is 17 amino acids. The CDR3 region has the DNA TGTGCCAGCAGCCAAGGAGGACAGGGGATAAGGACCTACGAGCAGTACTTC. Amino acids: CASSQGGQGIRTYEQYF.

This clone was counted a single time. The CDR3 here is CASSAMTGGSEYF. The CDR3 bases are TGCGCCAGCAGCGCGATGACAGGGGGCAGTGAGTACTTC. The genes are TRBV5-1 and TRBJ2-7, with 10 bases identical to TRBD1. The germline gives CDR1 SGHRS, CDR2 YFSETQ. This CDR3 is built from 13 residues. Germline trimming cut 4 bases from V and 11 bases from J; bases unmatched to any gene: 9.

This chain uses TRBV7-8 with TRBJ2-7, with D perhaps matching TRBD2 (7 bases). Trimming took off 2 bases at V and 5 bases at J, with 19 bases between the two ends. This CDR3 comprises 16 residues. The germline CDR1 and CDR2 sequences are SGHVS and FQNEAQ. CDR3 DNA: TGTGCCAGCAGCTTATGGGACAAACAGGGAGGGGACGAGCAGTACTTC. Translating gives CASSLWDKQGGDEQYF.

J is TRBJ2-2 and V is TRBV15; D unresolved. There are 16 residues in the CDR3. Deletions cut 0 bases from V and 4 bases from J, with 12 bases between. CDR1 and CDR2 (germline): LNHNV, YYDKDF (reference sequence). The CDR3 DNA is TGTGCCACCAGCAGAGATTTCGGGTCTGCCACCGGGGAGCTGTTTTTT. This gives the protein CATSRDFGSATGELFF.

CDR3 sequence: CASSIGLAGELFF. CDR3 coding DNA: TGTGCCAGTAGTATAGGACTAGCCGGGGAGCTGTTTTTT. The J gene is TRBJ2-2, the V gene TRBV19; maybe TRBD2 (6 bases). The V gene lost 1 base and the J gene lost 6 bases, with 6 bases spanning the gap. Per the germline V gene, CDR1 is LNHDA and CDR2 is SQIVND (reference sequence). There are 13 residues in the CDR3.

V gene TRBV4-1 combines with J gene TRBJ2-7; TRBD1 aligns across 9 bases. CDR1 is MGHRA and CDR2 is YSYEKL in the germline V gene. V lost 0 bases, J lost 2 bases, and 5 bases stayed unmatched. The CDR3 has 16 residues. The CDR3 nucleotides are TGCGCCAGCAGCCAAGAAGGACAGGGGAGACCCTACGAGCAGTACTTC. This gives the protein CASSQEGQGRPYEQYF.

This clone has just a few counts. This chain uses TRBV2 with TRBJ1-1; a weak D match, TRBD1 (6 bases). The CDR3 sequence is 13 residues long. Germline V gene lookup returns CDR1 SNHLY and CDR2 FYNNEI. V was pared by 9 bases and J by 1 base, with 12 bases between. CDR3 amino acids: CARARTENTEAFF. For the CDR3, the DNA is TGTGCCAGGGCCCGGACAGAGAACACTGAAGCTTTCTTT. Filled out from reference TRBV2 and TRBJ1-1, the complete variable domain reads EPEVTQTPSHQVTQMGQEVILRCVPISNHLYFYWYRQILGQKVEFLVSFYNNEISEKSEIFDDQFSVERPDGSNFTLKIRSTKLEDSAMYFCARARTENTEAFFGQGTRLTVV.

The chain carries TRBV5-5 and TRBJ1-4, with a tentative D call TRBD1 (5 bases). V was clipped by 0 bases and J by 3 bases, with 12 bases between them. Looked up from germline, CDR1 is SGHKS and CDR2 is YYEKEE (reference sequence). The CDR3 is 16 residues long. CDR3 in amino acids: CASSLARAGPNEKLFF. The CDR3 coding sequence is TGTGCCAGCAGCTTGGCTCGGGCGGGACCTAATGAAAAACTGTTTTTT. Drawing the rest from reference TRBV5-5 and TRBJ1-4, the complete variable domain is DAGVTQSPTHLIKTRGQQVTLRCSPISGHKSVSWYQQVLGQGPQFIFQYYEKEERGRGNFPDRFSARQFPNYSSELNVNALLLGDSALYLCASSLARAGPNEKLFFGSGTQLSVL.

The chain joins TRBV18 to TRBJ1-5; 12 bases are a match to TRBD1. The V gene end was trimmed by 3 bases and the J gene end by 1 base; junction bases not matched to a gene: 10. The CDR3 consists of 19 residues. Germline lookup yields CDR1 KGHSH and CDR2 LQKENI. The CDR3 is CASSPPGQGALNSNQPQHF. DNA for the CDR3: TGTGCCAGCTCACCCCCGGGACAGGGGGCCCTCAACAGCAATCAGCCCCAGCATTTT.

CDR3 DNA: TGCAGTGCTAGTCGGGATAATGCGCAGTATTTT. Translated, it gives CSASRDNAQYF. The V call is TRBV20-1, the J call TRBJ2-3; the D gene is possibly TRBD2 (5 bases). The CDR3 covers 11 residues. The germline CDR1 and CDR2 sequences are DFQATT and SNEGSKA (reference sequence). V was clipped by 3 bases and J by 10 bases, with 11 bases between them.

The CDR3 DNA follows: TGCGCCAGCAGCCCGTACCGCGGGGGCCCAAATGAGCAGTTCTTC. This codes for CASSPYRGGPNEQFF. The chain recombines TRBV4-3 with TRBJ2-1, with a tentative D call TRBD2 (7 bases). The V end was cut by 4 bases, the J end by 7 bases, with 17 bases between. The CDR3 consists of 15 residues. Germline V gives CDR1 LGHNA, CDR2 YSLEER.

This chain links TRBV12-5 with TRBJ1-2, with TRBD1 identical over 7 bases. CDR1 and CDR2 from the germline V gene are LGHNT and FRNRAP. This CDR3 is 14 amino acids long. The ends lost 6 bases at V and 0 bases at J; junction bases unmatched: 4. CDR3 sequence reads: CASGGTVTNYGYTF. As DNA, the CDR3 is TGTGCTAGTGGGGGGACAGTGACTAACTATGGCTACACCTTC.

In this sample, this clone turned up once. This chain uses TRBV29-1 with TRBJ2-1; 9 bases match TRBD1. Germline CDR1 and CDR2: SQVTM and ANQGSEA. Germline trimming cut 3 bases from V and 9 bases from J; bases unmatched to any gene: 15. The CDR3 has 16 amino acids. CDR3 protein: CSVERRGGTGSGEQFF. In nucleotides, the CDR3 is TGCAGCGTTGAGAGAAGGGGGGGGACAGGGAGTGGTGAGCAGTTCTTC.

The chain couples TRBV25-1 to TRBJ2-3; TRBD1 matches 9 bases. Germline-derived CDR1 and CDR2 are MGHDK and SYGVNS. The CDR3 runs to 15 residues. V lost 0 bases, J lost 8 bases, and 6 bases stayed unmatched. CDR3 in DNA: TGTGCCAGCAGTGAATATGTGGGACAGGGCGCTACGCAGTATTTT. Translating it yields CASSEYVGQGATQYF. Together with reference TRBV25-1 and TRBJ2-3, the CDR3 gives the full variable domain: EADIYQTPRYLVIGTGKKITLECSQTMGHDKMYWYQQDPGMELHLIHYSYGVNSTEKGDLSSESTVSRIRTEHFPLTLESARPSHTSQYLCASSEYVGQGATQYFGPGTRLTVL.

The CDR3: CASSLTSGSSPTDTQYF. The CDR3 DNA follows: TGTGCCAGTAGTTTGACTAGCGGGAGTTCCCCCACAGATACGCAGTATTTT. This rearrangement joins TRBV19 to TRBJ2-3; 12 bases are a match to TRBD2. The CDR3 has 17 amino acids. V lost 5 bases to trimming and J lost 2 bases; unmatched junction nucleotides: 8. CDR1 is LNHDA and CDR2 is SQIVND in the germline V gene (reference sequence). The variable domain in full, with the rest retrieved from reference TRBV19 and TRBJ2-3, is DGGITQSPKYLFRKEGQNVTLSCEQNLNHDAMYWYRQDPGQGLRLIYYSQIVNDFQKGDIAEGYSVSREKKESFPLTVTSAQKNPTAFYLCASSLTSGSSPTDTQYFGPGTRLTVL.

Only a few counts were recorded for this clone. J is TRBJ2-7 and V is TRBV29-1, with D tentatively TRBD2 (5 bases). V lost 5 bases and J 0 bases, leaving 14 bases between the germline ends. Germline CDR1 SQVTM, CDR2 ANQGSEA. This CDR3 spans 14 amino acids. The DNA of the CDR3 is TGCAGCGTTCTCGGAGGACCCAGCTCCTACGAGCAGTACTTC. It specifies CSVLGGPSSYEQYF.